Sequencing of this T cell receptor (beta chain) was carried out in a study of OX40 agonist ivuxolimab in advanced cancers. Study information: Ivuxolimab, which is an agonistic anti-OX40 (CD134) antibody, was administered to the patients. Therapy given before enrollment (anti-PD-1, anti-PD-L1 or anti-CTLA-4) was allowed, and roughly 42% had some. Study-wide results and limits: Compared with CD4+, CD8+ T cells on average had more expanded clones. Among the least clonally expanded were partial responders at 0.1-3.0 mg/kg.

To note about this clone: Its target is not known.

This table comes from immunoSEQ multiplex PCR, and its TCRdb copy is limited to in-frame clones, with some not included. Of 60,000 to 65,000 clones listed, more than 80% were seen once; the top ten hold 5.2%. The specimen was CD4+ or CD8+ T cells sorted from blood, collected in a trial of the OX40 agonist ivuxolimab. The clonotype originates from an adult with an advanced solid tumor such as melanoma, head and neck, liver or kidney cancer.

DNA for the CDR3: TGTGCCAGCAGCGTAGTTTTAGGGTCGGATACGCAGTATTTT. It is translated as CASSVVLGSDTQYF. The V and J genes are TRBV9 and TRBJ2-3; no clear D gene. The germline V and J ends were trimmed by 0 bases and 6 bases, with 11 bases remaining between them. In germline, CDR1 is SGDLS, CDR2 YYNGEE. The CDR3 sequence is 14 residues long.